Below, 3 T cell receptor beta chains from the same sample are listed, as sequenced in a study of T cell clusters in autoimmune cytopenias. TRB was amplified from about 260 ng of peripheral blood genomic DNA per sample. TRB was amplified by touch-down multiplex PCR, primer pools A and B combined. From the multiplex PCR reads, TCRdb lists one entry per CDR3 protein and no DNA. The table gives 9,500 to 12,000 distinct CDR3 sequences; the top ten clones make up about 33% of it. A further study also used this sample, focusing on T cell repertoires in aging, cancer and after chemotherapy.

The specimen sequenced was peripheral blood. All receptors derive from a human donor in good health.

The J gene is TRBJ2-2, the V gene TRBV12-3 or TRBV12-4; TCRdb's D call, TRBD1, is unchecked because there is no DNA. The CDR3 is 14 amino acids. The CDR3 is CASRAHQGTGELFF.

V usage is TRBV6-5 and J usage is TRBJ1-2; the D call of TRBD1 rests on TCRdb alone, since no DNA is present to check it. The germline CDR1 and CDR2 sequences are MNHEY and SVGAGI. This CDR3 is built from 13 residues. This chain's CDR3 is CASRTGGLRGYTF.

The chain has TRBV5-4 and TRBJ2-1; the D gene TCRdb calls, TRBD1, cannot be checked with no DNA. CDR3 length: 13 amino acids. Germline V lookup: CDR1 SGHNT, CDR2 YYREEE (reference sequence). The CDR3 sequence is CASSLQGGHEQFF.